Presented here are 4 T cell receptor beta chains from one specimen sequenced in a study of low-dose radiotherapy and immunotherapy resistance in tumors. Sample time point: before trial treatment. Primers used for first-strand cDNA, a TRAV- and TRBV-specific set, covered both alpha and beta chains. TCRs were amplified for around 21 PCR cycles with a constant-region primer and V-primer adapter. TCRdb reanalysed the reads using MiXCR and keeps one entry per CDR3 protein. The sample shows 65,000 to 90,000 distinct CDR3 sequences, 18% of them seen only once. The sample consisted of PBMCs, taken before treatment. These receptors originate from a male donor with prostate cancer.

The CDR3 nucleotides are TGTGCCAGCAGCTGGCGTAGCGGGAGCGGCACCGGGGAGCTGTTTTTT. It translates to CASSWRSGSGTGELFF. The chain links TRBV5-4 to TRBJ2-2, with 9 bases identical to TRBD2. With V trimmed by 3 bases and J by 4 bases, 7 bases remained unmatched. Germline V gene sequence: CDR1 SGHNT, CDR2 YYREEE (reference sequence). The CDR3 covers 16 residues. The variable domain in full, with the rest retrieved from reference TRBV5-4 and TRBJ2-2, is ETGVTQSPTHLIKTRGQQVTLRCSSQSGHNTVSWYQQALGQGPQFIFQYYREEENGRGNFPPRFSGLQFPNYSSELNVNALELDDSALYLCASSWRSGSGTGELFFGEGSRLTVL.

This clonotype was found many times. The V gene is TRBV15, the J gene TRBJ1-4; D perhaps matches TRBD1 (5 bases). This CDR3 spans 15 amino acids. The V gene lost 5 bases and the J gene lost 7 bases, with 17 bases spanning the gap. Germline assignment: CDR1 LNHNV and CDR2 YYDKDF (reference sequence). This CDR3 is CATSGYARQGEKLFF. CDR3 in DNA: TGTGCCACCAGCGGATACGCCCGGCAGGGTGAAAAACTGTTTTTT.

Many counts were recorded for this clonotype. This sequence joins TRBV6-1 and TRBJ1-6; D is perhaps TRBD1 (6 bases). The germline CDR1 and CDR2 sequences are MNHNS and SASEGT. V was pared by 5 bases and J by 8 bases, with 16 bases between. The CDR3 has 15 amino acids. The CDR3 is CASSLIPGQDSPLHF. In DNA, the CDR3 is TGTGCCAGCAGTCTAATCCCGGGACAAGATTCACCCCTCCACTTT.

This clonotype was picked up many times. The chain carries TRBV20-1 and TRBJ2-3; D might be TRBD1 (5 bases). The CDR3 is 15 residues long. V was trimmed by 7 bases and J by 0 bases, leaving 17 bases between them. Germline assignment: CDR1 DFQATT and CDR2 SNEGSKA (reference sequence). CDR3 in amino acids: CSVPPAAGSTDTQYF. The CDR3 DNA sequence: TGCAGTGTCCCCCCCGCGGCAGGGAGCACAGATACGCAGTATTTT.